One T cell receptor (beta chain) is described in this entry. These data originate in a study of blood T cell repertoires in COVID-19. Turning to the study itself: COVID-19 samples, acute and convalescent, were from the United States, Italy and Spain. PBMCs, B-cell-depleted T cells, or T cells provided the cDNA or gDNA that made up the material.

The assay was immunoSEQ multiplex PCR, and TCRdb's table has in-frame clones only and misses some. The repertoire holds tens of thousands of clones, with 90% as singletons. This CDR3 spans 15 amino acids. The germline CDR1 and CDR2 sequences are SGHTA and FQGNSA. Trimming cost V 2 bases and J 3 bases, with 12 bases left between them. The source of this sequence is a man aged 60 to 75 with active or convalescent COVID-19. The sequenced sample consisted of peripheral blood. V is TRBV7-2 and J is TRBJ2-3, with D maybe TRBD2 (6 bases). For the CDR3, the DNA is TGTGCCAGCAGCTTACTTAGTGGGAGGACAGATACGCAGTATTTT. Its translation: CASSLLSGRTDTQYF.